This record covers a single TCR beta chain. The assay was immunoSEQ multiplex PCR, and TCRdb's table has in-frame clones only and misses some. The table has some 2,500,000 clones, roughly 92% seen once; the top ten hold about 0.36%. The data stem from a study of shared clonotypes between healthy human individuals. This CDR3 is built from 18 residues. V was clipped by 3 bases and J by 0 bases; unmatched bases: 10. The germline gives CDR1 SGHRS, CDR2 YFSETQ. The sample comprised naive CD4+ T cells from PBMCs. Subset reported: CD45RA+ positively selected. The clonotype comes from a man younger than 35 in good health. Some clones in this sample may be carry-over from other donors' samples. J is TRBJ1-5 and V is TRBV5-1; 9 bases are a match to TRBD1. The CDR3 bases are TGCGCCAGCAGCTACTACCCGACAGGGGGAAATAGCAATCAGCCCCAGCATTTT. Amino acids: CASSYYPTGGNSNQPQHF.